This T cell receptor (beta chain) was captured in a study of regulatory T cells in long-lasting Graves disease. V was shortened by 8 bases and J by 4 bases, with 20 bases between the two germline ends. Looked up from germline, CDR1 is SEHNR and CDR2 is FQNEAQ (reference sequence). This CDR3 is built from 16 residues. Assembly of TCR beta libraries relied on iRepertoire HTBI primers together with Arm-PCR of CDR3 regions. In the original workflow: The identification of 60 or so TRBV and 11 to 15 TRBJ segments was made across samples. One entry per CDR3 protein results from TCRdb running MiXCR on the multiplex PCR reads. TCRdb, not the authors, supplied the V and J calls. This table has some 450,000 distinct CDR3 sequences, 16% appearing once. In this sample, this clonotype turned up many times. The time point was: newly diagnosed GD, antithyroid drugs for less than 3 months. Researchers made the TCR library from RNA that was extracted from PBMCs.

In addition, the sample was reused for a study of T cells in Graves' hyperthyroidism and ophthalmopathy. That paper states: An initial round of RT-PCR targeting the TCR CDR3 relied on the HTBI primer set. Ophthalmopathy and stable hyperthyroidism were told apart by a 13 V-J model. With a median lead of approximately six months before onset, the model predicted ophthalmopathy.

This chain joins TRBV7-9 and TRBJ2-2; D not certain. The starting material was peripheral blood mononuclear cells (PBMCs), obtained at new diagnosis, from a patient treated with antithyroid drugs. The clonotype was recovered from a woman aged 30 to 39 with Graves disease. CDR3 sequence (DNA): TGTGCCAGCCGTCCCCGTGGCGGAGACCCCACCGGGGAGCTGTTTTTT. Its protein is CASRPRGGDPTGELFF.